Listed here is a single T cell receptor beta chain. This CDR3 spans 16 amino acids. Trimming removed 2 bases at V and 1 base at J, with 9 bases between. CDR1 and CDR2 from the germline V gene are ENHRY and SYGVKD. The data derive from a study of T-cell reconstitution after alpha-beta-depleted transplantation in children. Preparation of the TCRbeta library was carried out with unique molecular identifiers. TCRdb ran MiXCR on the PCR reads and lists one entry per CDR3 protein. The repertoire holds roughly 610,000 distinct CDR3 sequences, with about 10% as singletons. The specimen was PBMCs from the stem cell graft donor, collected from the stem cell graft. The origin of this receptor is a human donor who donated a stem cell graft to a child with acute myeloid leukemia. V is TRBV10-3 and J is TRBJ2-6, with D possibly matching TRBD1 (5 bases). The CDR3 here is CAISEPGQSGANVLTF. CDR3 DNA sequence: TGTGCCATCAGTGAGCCCGGACAATCTGGGGCCAACGTCCTGACTTTC.